The T cell receptor (beta chain) under discussion was sequenced for a study of ipilimumab plus nivolumab after autologous stem cell transplantation. V was pared by 4 bases and J by 3 bases, with 8 bases of the junction left unmatched. This CDR3 spans 15 amino acids. Per germline, CDR1 MNHNY and CDR2 SVGAGI (reference sequence). This table comes from immunoSEQ multiplex PCR, and its TCRdb copy is limited to in-frame clones, with some not included. The sample records some 14,000 clones, about four fifths being singletons. The sequences come from PBMCs, collected in a trial of ipilimumab plus nivolumab as post-transplant consolidation. The receptor was derived from a male donor with primary mediastinal lymphoma. This rearrangement joins TRBV6-6 to TRBJ2-7; 8 bases are a match to TRBD2. CDR3 sequence reads: CASSSRRGAVYEQYF. CDR3 DNA: TGTGCCAGCAGTTCCCGGCGGGGGGCAGTCTACGAGCAGTACTTC.